The T cell receptor beta chain described here comes from a study of T cells in Graves' hyperthyroidism and ophthalmopathy (dated 2019 in TCRdb). As for the study more broadly: To identify TCR V-J signatures that set the groups apart, the researchers used a discovery cohort of more than 95 patients, made up of 40 to 45 with Graves' ophthalmopathy and some 58 with stable Graves' hyperthyroidism. An independent validation cohort of some 18 hyperthyroidism patients and 17 patients who later progressed to ophthalmopathy tested prospective prediction of ophthalmopathy. The 95 to 100 discovery patients were randomly divided into training and test sets at a 7:3 ratio. Thyroid tissue and blood T-cell repertoires from several Graves' hyperthyroidism patients were also compared in the study. After blood sampling, hyperthyroidism patients were treated with methimazole at a starting dose of 30 mg daily, and ophthalmopathy patients were treated with high-dose intravenous methylprednisolone. TCR Vbeta CDR3 sequencing of roughly 140 peripheral blood samples (more than 40 ophthalmopathy, 70 to 85 hyperthyroidism and roughly 17 progressor patients) is reported in the paper.

Exclusion was applied to patients with uncontrolled infections, other autoimmune diseases, pregnancy or lactation. Diagnoses were based on clinical symptoms, serum thyroxine and TRAb, thyroid ultrasound and orbital computed tomography. Trizol reagent was used to extract total RNA, and RNA quality was then checked on an Agilent 2100 Bioanalyzer. This clonotype was picked up many times. It lacks a known antigen. Qualities for individual bases were not recorded, and no much larger clone is one base off. The TCR beta CDR3 regions were amplified from RNA transcripts. The TCR CDR3 was subjected to a first round of RT-PCR using the HTBI primer set and the Qiagen OneStep RT-PCR kit. The libraries were constructed in a second round of multiplex PCR and then size-selected and purified. Paired-end sequencing of the libraries was performed with 100 bp reads on an Illumina HiSeq2000. The study's own analysis went as follows. SOAPnuke was used to process the raw data, with reads discarded if the reads contained adapters or uncalled bases, had a mean Phred below 15, or lacked an exact constant-primer or identifier match. COPE v1.2.5 was used to merge the high-quality paired reads, and each unique nucleotide sequence was defined as a clonotype. MiTCR v1.1 was used to align the clonotypes against IMGT TRBV, TRBD and TRBJ reference segments. The analysis was restricted to V-J combinations with a frequency above 0.0001, which together covered 99.2% of the repertoires. A TCS score was defined as the ratio between F50 (clonal expansion) and ExV (chaos), using BLOSUM62-based TCRdist between CDR3 peptides within each V-J. Welch's t-statistics and random forest reduced some 510 V-J features to roughly 13, which were used in a naive Bayes classifier (R e1071). Thyroid-blood repertoire similarity was quantified with the Morisita-Horn index. TCRdb reran the public reads through fastp at Q25 and MiXCR, keeping productive beta chains. Merged by CDR3 protein, the rows form single entries marked with the most common genes and DNA. The V and J calls reflect TCRdb's pipeline rather than the authors' work. The sample table records about 500,000 distinct CDR3 sequences; roughly 45% of these occur just once. Roughly 45% of the sample is taken by the ten largest.

The CDR3, cysteine through phenylalanine, is 13 amino acids long. The DNA shown is the 39-base CDR3, in frame from base 1. Germline trimming amounts to 5 bases on V and 3 bases on J, with 2 as the count of junction bases outside the gene matches. CDR1 and CDR2 are drawn from the germline V gene (reference sequence): DFQATT, SNEGSKA. Results and caveats for the whole study, not just this receptor: During validation, the model predicted progression to ophthalmopathy a median of around 6 months ahead of onset, with 70.59% sensitivity and under 85% specificity. Ophthalmopathy was separated from stable hyperthyroidism by a 13 V-J signature model, with approximately 90% sensitivity and around 81% specificity obtained in cross-validation and 80%/75% obtained in testing. No statistical method was used to fix the sample size in advance, and group allocation was not hidden from the investigators. Most expanded thyroid clonotypes (frequency above 0.001) were also detected in blood, a finding suggesting that blood repertoires may reflect thyroid immune responses.

The sample comprised peripheral blood or thyroid tissue (not recorded which). Recombination linked TRBV20-1 to TRBJ1-4, with 8 bases matching TRBD1. The sequence came from an adult woman with Graves' disease, either hyperthyroidism or ophthalmopathy (not recorded which). The CDR3 region has the sequence CSAGGQANEKLFF. Read as DNA, the sequence is TGCAGTGCTGGGGGACAGGCTAATGAAAAACTGTTTTTT.